This T cell receptor (beta chain) was documented in a study of T cells in Graves' hyperthyroidism and ophthalmopathy. This clonotype has at least ten counts. The CDR3 loop spans 11 amino acids. V lost 3 bases to trimming and J lost 10 bases, with 10 bases between them. Germline CDR1 is GTSNPN and CDR2 is SVGIG (reference sequence). RNA transcripts were the template for amplifying TCR beta CDR3 regions. A first-round RT-PCR of the TCR CDR3 used the HTBI primer set. One entry per CDR3 protein results from TCRdb running MiXCR on the multiplex PCR reads. The sample has under 400,000 distinct CDR3 sequences, over 15% seen once. Across 18 months, stable Graves' hyperthyroidism was marked by no progression to ophthalmopathy. Aged 18 to 65, the patients had hyperthyroidism that was newly diagnosed and had lasted under 2 months. Diagnostic assessment was based on clinical symptoms, serum thyroxine and TRAb, thyroid ultrasound and orbital computed tomography.

The sequencing input was blood. This sequence was found in a man aged 25 to 45 with Graves' hyperthyroidism. The chain has TRBV30 and TRBJ2-1; unclear D gene. The CDR3 sequence: CAWRDSHEQFF. The CDR3 region has the DNA TGTGCCTGGAGGGATAGCCACGAGCAGTTCTTC.